The 27 T cell receptor beta chains given below trace back to one sample, sequenced in a study of identical twins. MiXCR, run by TCRdb on the 5' RACE reads, gives a single entry per CDR3 protein. The sample has 400,000 or so distinct CDR3 sequences, around 9% seen once. Sequencing input: naive T cells sorted from blood. The receptors come from a woman between 45 and 65 years old in good health.

Written as DNA, the CDR3 is TGCGCCAGCAGCCCATCCAGGGACAGAGAGACCCAGTACTTC. Encoded protein: CASSPSRDRETQYF. The chain employs TRBV4-1 and TRBJ2-5; 7 bases are a match to TRBD1. Per germline, CDR1 MGHRA and CDR2 YSYEKL. This CDR3 has 14 amino acids. Trimming removed 4 bases from V and 4 bases from J; junction bases left unmatched: 6.

V is TRBV4-1 and J is TRBJ1-5; D is undetermined. Between the trimmed V and J ends, which lost 0 bases and 1 base, there was a span of 4 bases. The length of the CDR3 is 14 residues. CDR1 is MGHRA, CDR2 YSYEKL, per germline. The CDR3 spells CASSQDASNQPQHF. The CDR3 nucleotides are TGCGCCAGCAGCCAAGATGCGAGCAATCAGCCCCAGCATTTT.

This sequence joins TRBV29-1 and TRBJ2-7; D uncertain. The ends were cut back, 3 bases at V and 9 bases at J, with 9 bases in the middle. Germline lookup yields CDR1 SQVTM and CDR2 ANQGSEA. This CDR3 comprises 10 residues. The CDR3 DNA sequence: TGCAGCGTTGAGTCAGACGGGCAGTACTTC. This translates into CSVESDGQYF.

The table lists this clonotype with a few counts. The chain employs TRBV3-1 and TRBJ1-6, with 7 bases fitting TRBD1. CDR1 is LGHDT, CDR2 YNNKEL, per germline (reference sequence). This CDR3 contains 14 residues. With 5 bases clipped from V and 10 bases from J, the junction kept 8 bases outside the gene matches. This CDR3 is CASSTRTGQSPLHF. CDR3 nucleotide sequence: TGTGCCAGCAGCACCCGGACAGGACAGTCACCCCTCCACTTT.

This clonotype was found a few times. The rearrangement links TRBV7-9 to TRBJ1-2; D gene uncertain. This CDR3 is built from 13 residues. Germline lookup yields CDR1 SEHNR and CDR2 FQNEAQ (reference sequence). The V gene lost 5 bases and the J gene lost 0 bases, with 7 bases spanning the gap. In DNA form, the CDR3 reads TGTGCCAGCAGCAGGGCTGCTAACTATGGCTACACCTTC. Protein: CASSRAANYGYTF.

This clonotype turned up a few times. The chain recombines TRBV5-1 with TRBJ1-4, with a tentative D call TRBD1 (6 bases). V dropped 2 bases and J dropped 8 bases, with 7 bases sitting between them. Per the germline V gene, CDR1 is SGHRS and CDR2 is YFSETQ. The CDR3 has 12 amino acids. CDR3 nucleotide sequence: TGCGCCAGCAGCTTACAGGGAGAAAAACTGTTTTTT. Its translation is CASSLQGEKLFF.

The sample holds many counts of this clonotype. The rearrangement links TRBV4-1 to TRBJ1-5; D is undetermined. Germline V gene lookup returns CDR1 MGHRA and CDR2 YSYEKL. The CDR3 totals 16 residues. The V end lost 4 bases, the J end lost 0 bases, and 13 bases lay between the germline ends. The CDR3 loop reads CASSLVQHNSNQPQHF. The CDR3 region has the DNA TGCGCCAGCAGCCTAGTACAGCATAATAGCAATCAGCCCCAGCATTTT.

As to this clonotype: This may be a read error, as it is one base from a much larger clone. V usage is TRBV3-1 and J usage is TRBJ2-5; D may match TRBD1 or TRBD2 (5 bases each). CDR3 size: 14 residues. The germline V gene has CDR1 LGHDT and CDR2 YNNKEL (reference sequence). V shed 3 bases and J shed 6 bases, with 14 bases lying between them. The chain's CDR3 is CASSQPGSEKTQYF. The DNA for the CDR3 is TGTGCCAGCAGCCAGCCAGGGAGCGAAAAGACCCAGTACTTC.

The chain joins TRBV25-1 to TRBJ2-1, with 8 bases that match TRBD2. The germline V gene has CDR1 MGHDK and CDR2 SYGVNS. This CDR3 has 16 amino acids. V dropped 2 bases and J dropped 2; count of bases not matched to a gene: 5. CDR3 loop: CASSETSGSTYNEQFF. The CDR3 DNA sequence: TGTGCCAGCAGTGAAACAAGCGGGAGCACCTACAATGAGCAGTTCTTC.

V usage is TRBV5-5 and J usage is TRBJ1-6; D ambiguous. The CDR3 extends over 14 amino acids. Germline values: CDR1 SGHKS, CDR2 YYEKEE (reference sequence). V lost 2 bases and J 14 bases, leaving 17 bases between the germline ends. CDR3 region: CASSFLVWLDALHF. The CDR3 bases are TGTGCCAGCAGCTTTCTCGTTTGGCTGGATGCCCTCCACTTT.

This clonotype occurred many times. The CDR3 protein is CATSAKGLGGSWWNEQFF. The CDR3 coding sequence is TGTGCCACCAGTGCTAAAGGACTCGGCGGGAGTTGGTGGAATGAGCAGTTCTTC. The chain recombines TRBV24-1 with TRBJ2-1; 7 nucleotides line up with TRBD2. This CDR3 region has 18 residues. The V gene end was trimmed by 5 bases and the J gene end by 7 bases; junction bases not matched to a gene: 19. Germline CDR1 is KGHDR and CDR2 is SFDVKD.

The chain couples TRBV2 to TRBJ2-6; D might be TRBD1 (5 bases). V was pared by 6 bases and J by 3 bases, with 15 bases between. The germline V gene has CDR1 SNHLY and CDR2 FYNNEI. This CDR3 comprises 16 residues. The CDR3 sequence is CASSQTESLGANVLTF. CDR3 in DNA: TGTGCCAGCAGCCAGACAGAATCTCTTGGGGCCAACGTCCTGACTTTC.

This clonotype was counted a few times. The chain recombines TRBV5-6 with TRBJ2-1; D uncertain. CDR1 and CDR2 (germline): SGHDT, YYEEEE. V gave up 0 bases and J gave up 8 bases, with 9 bases separating them. CDR3 size: 13 residues. The CDR3 protein is CASSLERADEQFF. In DNA, the CDR3 is TGTGCCAGCAGCTTGGAACGGGCGGATGAGCAGTTCTTC.

The table lists this clonotype with a few counts. The V call is TRBV27, the J call TRBJ2-1, with no clear D. Germline V CDR1 and CDR2: MNHEY, SMNVEV (reference sequence). Trimming took 6 bases from V and 8 from J, leaving 17 bases between them. There are 14 residues in the CDR3. The CDR3 nucleotides are TGTGCCAGCAGAATAGCAGGCCCCTGGGATGAGCAGTTCTTC. It translates to CASRIAGPWDEQFF.

The V and J genes are TRBV5-1 and TRBJ2-2, with a weak D call TRBD1 (6 bases). Per germline, CDR1 SGHRS and CDR2 YFSETQ. CDR3 length equals 14 residues. Trimming took off 7 bases at V and 1 base at J, with 11 bases between the two ends. CDR3 sequence reads: CASWQTGNTGELFF. CDR3 DNA sequence: TGCGCCAGCTGGCAGACAGGGAACACCGGGGAGCTGTTTTTT.

This clonotype came up a few times. The V and J genes are TRBV2 and TRBJ2-1; no clear D. V lost 4 bases and J 10 bases, leaving 5 bases between the germline ends. This CDR3 has 10 amino acids. Germline assignment: CDR1 SNHLY and CDR2 FYNNEI. The CDR3 protein is CASSVKEQFF. CDR3 nucleotide sequence: TGTGCCAGCAGTGTAAAGGAGCAGTTCTTC.

This clonotype was detected ten times or more. This chain connects TRBV5-6 to TRBJ2-7; 7 nucleotides align to TRBD1. J was trimmed by 2 bases and V by 2 bases; bases with no gene match: 7. The CDR3 consists of 15 residues. In germline, CDR1 is SGHDT, CDR2 YYEEEE. In DNA form, the CDR3 reads TGTGCCAGCAGCTTCGTGGGACAGTTGACCTACGAGCAGTACTTC. Protein product: CASSFVGQLTYEQYF.

In this sample, this clonotype turned up a few times. This chain uses TRBV29-1 with TRBJ2-3, with TRBD2 identical over 7 bases. Looked up from germline, CDR1 is SQVTM and CDR2 is ANQGSEA. The CDR3 totals 13 residues. V shed 5 bases and J 3 bases; nucleotides not matched to a gene: 5. The CDR3 DNA follows: TGCAGCGTTAACGGGAGGCTTACAGATACGCAGTATTTT. Its protein is CSVNGRLTDTQYF.

This clonotype was recorded at least ten times. This sequence joins TRBV5-1 and TRBJ2-7; 11 bases agree with TRBD2. The CDR3 has 20 amino acids. Trimming at V came to 2 bases and at J to 3 bases, leaving 19 bases not matched to a gene. The germline V gene has CDR1 SGHRS and CDR2 YFSETQ. The CDR3 bases are TGCGCCAGCAGCTTAAGGGGAGAACTAGCGGGAGTTCTGGAAAACTACGAGCAGTACGTC. Encoded protein: CASSLRGELAGVLENYEQYV.

The chain uses TRBV7-2 and TRBJ1-6, with D unclear. The V end was cut by 4 bases, the J end by 10 bases, with 8 bases between. CDR1 and CDR2 (germline): SGHTA, FQGNSA. This CDR3 has 12 amino acids. Here the CDR3 reads CASSSPRSPLHF. CDR3 in DNA: TGTGCCAGCAGCTCTCCCAGATCACCCCTCCACTTT.

This clonotype was found a few times. The CDR3 coding sequence is TGCGCCAGCAGCCCGGGGACTAGCGGGAATATGAGGAATGAGCAGTTCTTC. Translation gives CASSPGTSGNMRNEQFF. This chain uses TRBV4-1 with TRBJ2-1, with 13 positions matching TRBD2. CDR1 is MGHRA and CDR2 is YSYEKL in the germline V gene. The J segment lost 7 bases and the V segment lost 4 bases, leaving 10 bases of the junction unmatched. CDR3 length equals 17 residues.

DNA for the CDR3: TGTGCCACCAGCGCGACCGGGACCCAGACCCAGTACTTC. Protein sequence: CATSATGTQTQYF. The V gene is TRBV15, the J gene TRBJ2-5; D is perhaps TRBD1 or TRBD2 (5 bases each). The germline gives CDR1 LNHNV, CDR2 YYDKDF (reference sequence). The CDR3 is made up of 13 amino acids. Trimming shortened V by 5 bases and J by 6 bases, and 13 bases separated the two germline ends. Full variable domain (remainder filled in from reference TRBV15 and TRBJ2-5): DAMVIQNPRYQVTQFGKPVTLSCSQTLNHNVMYWYQQKSSQAPKLLFHYYDKDFNNEADTPDNFQSRRPNTSFCFLDIRSPGLGDTAMYLCATSATGTQTQYFGPGTRLLVL.

This clonotype was counted a few times. The chain has TRBV5-1 and TRBJ2-5, with 10 bases aligning to TRBD2. CDR1 SGHRS and CDR2 YFSETQ come from the germline V gene. This CDR3 contains 14 residues. Unmatched junction bases numbered 7, after V lost 6 bases and J lost 5 bases. The CDR3 region is CASKTSGTVETQYF. The CDR3 bases are TGCGCCAGCAAAACTAGCGGGACAGTGGAGACCCAGTACTTC.

This clonotype has just a few counts. The chain has TRBV5-1 and TRBJ1-1, with a weak D call TRBD1 (6 bases). CDR3 length: 14 residues. From germline, CDR1 is SGHRS and CDR2 YFSETQ. Trimming removed 0 bases at V and 9 bases at J, with 15 bases between. CDR3 sequence reads: CASSLASGAGQAFF. The CDR3, as DNA: TGCGCCAGCAGCTTGGCCTCAGGGGCTGGGCAAGCTTTCTTT.

The chain employs TRBV7-8 and TRBJ2-1; 11 bases line up with TRBD2. CDR1 is SGHVS and CDR2 is FQNEAQ in the germline V gene. J was trimmed by 7 bases and V by 0 bases; bases with no gene match: 11. This CDR3 has 18 residues. CDR3 in DNA: TGTGCCAGCAGCTTAGCGTGGCTGATAGCGGGAGGGAAGAATGAGCAGTTCTTC. It codes for CASSLAWLIAGGKNEQFF.

This clonotype was seen at least ten times. The chain recombines TRBV12-3 or TRBV12-4 with TRBJ1-5; D not certain. This CDR3 comprises 14 residues. Trimming stripped 4 bases from V and 7 bases from J, with 14 bases between. The CDR3 loop reads CASSSPGLVQPQHF. CDR3 nucleotide sequence: TGTGCCAGCAGTTCTCCGGGTTTGGTGCAGCCCCAGCATTTT.

J is TRBJ2-3 and V is TRBV29-1; 7 bases align to TRBD1. The length of the CDR3 is 15 residues. CDR1 is SQVTM, CDR2 ANQGSEA, per germline. With 1 base clipped from V and 0 bases from J, the junction kept 4 bases outside the gene matches. CDR3 sequence reads: CSVEATGRSTDTQYF. In DNA, the CDR3 is TGCAGCGTTGAAGCGACAGGGAGAAGCACAGATACGCAGTATTTT.